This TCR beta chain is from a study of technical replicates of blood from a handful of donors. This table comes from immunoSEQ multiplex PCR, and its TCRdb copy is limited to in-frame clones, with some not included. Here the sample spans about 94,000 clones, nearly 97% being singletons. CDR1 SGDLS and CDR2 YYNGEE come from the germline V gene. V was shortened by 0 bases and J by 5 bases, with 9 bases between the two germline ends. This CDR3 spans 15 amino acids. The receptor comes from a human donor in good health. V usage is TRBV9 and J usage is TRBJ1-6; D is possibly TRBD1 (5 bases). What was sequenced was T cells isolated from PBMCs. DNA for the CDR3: TGTGCCAGCAGCGTAGCGTCAGGGAATAATTCACCCCTCCACTTT. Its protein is CASSVASGNNSPLHF.